A selection of T cell receptor beta chains follows, all from one sample in a study of siplizumab effects on memory and regulatory T cells. This table comes from immunoSEQ multiplex PCR, and its TCRdb copy is limited to in-frame clones, with some not included. The sample carries 55,000 to 70,000 clones, 85% to 95% recorded once. Sample: CD8+ T cells sorted from blood. Receptors originate from a human donor in good health. CDR3s include the opening cysteine and the closing phenylalanine or tryptophan. The D gene is left open where the match is weak. Clone size is stated in some rows and not others, as once, few, many or a class when expanded.

abundance | d_gene | j_gene | v_gene | CDR3nt | CDR3aa
once | TRBD2 | TRBJ2-1 | TRBV29-1 | TGCAGCGTTGAAGATGCCCGAGCGGGACTCTACAATGAGCAGTTCTTC | CSVEDARAGLYNEQFF
. | TRBD1 | TRBJ2-7 | TRBV13 | TGTGCCAGCAGCGCATCGCTACAGGGGTACTACGAGCAGTACTTC | CASSASLQGYYEQYF
. | . | TRBJ2-2 | TRBV9 | TGTGCCAGCAGCCCTCGGGGAGGAACCGGGGAGCTGTTTTTT | CASSPRGGTGELFF
. | . | TRBJ1-5 | TRBV2 | TGTGCCAGCAGTCCGGGGGGGGAAGGCAATCAGCCCCAGCATTTT | CASSPGGEGNQPQHF
. | . | TRBJ2-3 | TRBV14 | TGTGCCAGCAGCGAAAGGGTTTCGTTCTCAGATACGCAGTATTTT | CASSERVSFSDTQYF
. | . | TRBJ1-5 | TRBV6-5 | TGTGCCAGCAGTTGGGGGACTGTCGCTGGCAATCAGCCCCAGCATTTT | CASSWGTVAGNQPQHF
once | . | TRBJ2-1 | TRBV19 | TGTGCCAGTAGTAATGTTGGGGGCCTTCAGGATGAGCAGTTCTTC | CASSNVGGLQDEQFF
. | TRBD1 | TRBJ1-1 | TRBV29-1 | TGCAGCGTAACGACAGGGTTTAAGGGGGAAGCTTTCTTT | CSVTTGFKGEAFF
. | TRBD1 | TRBJ2-3 | TRBV7-3 | TGTGCCAGCAGCCCCGGGACAGGGGGGACAGATACGCAGTATTTT | CASSPGTGGTDTQYF
once | TRBD1 | TRBJ1-5 | TRBV9 | TGTGCCAGCAGCGCGGGACAGTGGTCGGATCAGCCCCAGCATTTT | CASSAGQWSDQPQHF
. | TRBD2 | TRBJ2-1 | TRBV19 | TGTGCCAGTAGTATAGTGGGCGGGAGCTCCTACAATGAGCAGTTCTTC | CASSIVGGSSYNEQFF
once | . | TRBJ1-4 | TRBV30 | TGTGCCTGGGCAGGGTTTGATGAAAAACTGTTTTTT | CAWAGFDEKLFF
. | . | TRBJ2-7 | TRBV5-1 | TGCGCCAGCAGCTCATCCGCCTCCTACGAGCAGTACTTC | CASSSSASYEQYF
. | . | TRBJ1-5 | TRBV19 | TGTGCCAGTACCCCATGGGGCTCCGGTCAGCCCCAGCATTTT | CASTPWGSGQPQHF
. | . | TRBJ2-7 | TRBV29-1 | TGCAGCATAAAGGGGGGGCAAAAGAACGAGCAGTACTTC | CSIKGGQKNEQYF